This TCR beta chain is from a study of spatial heterogeneity in lung cancer. TCRdb re-analysed the 5' RACE reads in MiXCR, keeping a single row per CDR3 protein. The sample holds 10,000 to 11,000 distinct CDR3 sequences; roughly a quarter are singletons and the top ten take 25% to 35%. The time point was: sample taken at primary tumor resection. Tumor, nontumor lung or frozen PBMC supplied whole RNA, sequenced without sorting. CDR3 size: 14 residues. Trimming removed 0 bases from V and 5 bases from J, with 10 bases in between. The germline V gene encodes CDR1 LGHNA and CDR2 YSLEER. This clonotype appeared a single time.

The clonotype was recovered from a female donor with early-stage non-small cell lung cancer. The chain employs TRBV4-3 and TRBJ1-2; D gene uncertain. Material: PBMCs, obtained at surgery. CDR3 residues: CASSQEPEMYGYTF. Written as DNA, the CDR3 is TGCGCCAGCAGCCAAGAACCGGAAATGTATGGCTACACCTTC.